These 14 T cell receptor beta chains were sequenced from one sample in a study of T cell repertoires in cytomegalovirus infection. A single record per CDR3 protein comes from TCRdb applying MiXCR to the reads. The sample has 500,000 or so distinct CDR3 sequences, 16% seen once; the top ten hold roughly a quarter. The sequenced material came from CD8+ T cells from PBMCs. These receptors came from a human donor in good health (CMV status not recorded). Some clones in this sample may be carry-over from other donors' samples.

This clonotype appeared many times. The chain is built from TRBV27 and TRBJ1-5; 9 bases line up with TRBD1. This CDR3 is 17 amino acids long. Per the germline V gene, CDR1 is MNHEY and CDR2 is SMNVEV (reference sequence). The junction had 9 bases not matched to a gene; V was cut back by 5 bases and J by 1 base. The CDR3 nucleotides read TGTGCCAGCAGTACAAAGTCACAGGGGGCAAGCAATCAGCCCCAGCATTTT. This sequence encodes CASSTKSQGASNQPQHF.

J is TRBJ1-3 and V is TRBV28, with 7 bases identical to TRBD1. Germline V lookup: CDR1 MDHEN, CDR2 SYDVKM. CDR3 length equals 16 residues. The V and J ends lost 7 bases and 0 bases, in that order; junction bases with no gene match: 9. Here the CDR3 reads CASIHRDRASGNTIYF. Written as DNA, the CDR3 is TGTGCCAGCATACACCGGGACAGAGCCTCTGGAAACACCATATATTTT.

Many counts were recorded for this clonotype. This rearrangement joins TRBV7-6 to TRBJ2-2, with 8 bases that match TRBD2. Unmatched junction bases numbered 5, after V lost 4 bases and J lost 1 base. This CDR3 region has 16 residues. CDR1 is SGHVS and CDR2 is FNYEAQ in the germline V gene. CDR3: CASSSISGMNTGELFF. The CDR3 DNA is TGTGCCAGCAGCTCGATTAGCGGGATGAACACCGGGGAGCTGTTTTTT. Filled out from reference TRBV7-6 and TRBJ2-2, the complete variable domain reads GAGVSQSPRYKVTKRGQDVALRCDPISGHVSLYWYRQALGQGPEFLTYFNYEAQQDKSGLPNDRFSAERPEGSISTLTIQRTEQRDSAMYRCASSSISGMNTGELFFGEGSRLTVL.

This clonotype was picked up many times. The chain uses TRBV12-3 or TRBV12-4 and TRBJ1-5; possibly TRBD1 for D (6 bases). The CDR3 has 15 amino acids. V was pared by 3 bases and J by 3 bases, with 12 bases between. Written as DNA, the CDR3 is TGTGCCAGCAGTTTGGGCAGGGGCCCCAATCAGCCCCAGCATTTT. Its translation is CASSLGRGPNQPQHF.

This clonotype was recorded at least ten times. The V call is TRBV7-8, the J call TRBJ2-1, with 12 bases aligning to TRBD2. Germline lookup yields CDR1 SGHVS and CDR2 FQNEAQ. V lost 3 bases and J lost 2; bases outside the gene matches: 8. This CDR3 has 18 residues. The CDR3: CASSFGLAGGTAYNEQFF. The CDR3 coding sequence is TGTGCCAGCAGCTTCGGTCTAGCGGGGGGGACTGCCTACAATGAGCAGTTCTTC.

The chain uses TRBV4-1 and TRBJ2-1, with 8 bases aligning to TRBD1. This CDR3 is 16 amino acids long. After removal of 1 base from V and 5 bases from J, the junction contained 7 bases not matched to a gene. Germline V gene sequence: CDR1 MGHRA, CDR2 YSYEKL. CDR3 coding DNA: TGCGCCAGCAGCCAAGTAGACAGGGGCGACAACAATGAGCAGTTCTTC. This codes for CASSQVDRGDNNEQFF.

This clonotype was seen repeatedly, ten times or more. This chain connects TRBV12-3 or TRBV12-4 to TRBJ2-3; D might be TRBD2 (7 bases). V dropped 2 bases and J dropped 2 bases, with 14 bases sitting between them. This CDR3 has 16 residues. CDR3 protein: CASSLRTGGFTDTQYF. The CDR3 DNA sequence: TGTGCCAGCAGTTTAAGGACGGGGGGCTTCACAGATACGCAGTATTTT.

The rearrangement joins TRBV5-1 to TRBJ1-4; TRBD1 agrees at 7 bases. Germline V gives CDR1 SGHRS, CDR2 YFSETQ. After removal of 3 bases from V and 5 bases from J, the junction contained 4 bases not matched to a gene. This CDR3 has 14 amino acids. The CDR3, as DNA: TGCGCCAGCAGCTCGCAGGGGGAAAATGAAAAACTGTTTTTT. Translation gives CASSSQGENEKLFF.

In regard to this clonotype: This clone may be a read error of a much larger clone one base away. V is TRBV6-5 and J is TRBJ1-1, with D possibly TRBD1 on 6 matching bases. Germline CDR1 is MNHEY and CDR2 is SVGAGI. CDR3 length equals 14 residues. This chain's CDR3 is CASSYEEGDTEVFF. The CDR3 nucleotides are TGTGCCAGCAGTTACGAGGAGGGGGACACTGAAGTTTTCTTT.

Comments on this clonotype: With a much larger clone just one base away, this may be a read error. The chain couples TRBV5-1 to TRBJ2-5; 8 nucleotides line up with TRBD2. Germline-derived CDR1 and CDR2 are SGHRS and YFSETQ. This CDR3 comprises 14 residues. With V trimmed by 5 bases and J by 6 bases, 9 bases remained unmatched. CDR3 protein: CASSQQTSEKTQYF. CDR3 sequence (DNA): TGCGCCAGCAGTCAACAGACTAGCGAAAAGACCCAGTACTTC. Full variable domain (outside the CDR3, taken from reference TRBV5-1 and TRBJ2-5): KAGVTQTPRYLIKTRGQQVTLSCSPISGHRSVSWYQQTPGQGLQFLFEYFSETQRNKGNFPGRFSGRQFSNSRSEMNVSTLELGDSALYLCASSQQTSEKTQYFGPGTRLLVL.

This clonotype was seen ten or more times. The rearrangement joins TRBV7-2 to TRBJ2-1, with TRBD1 matching over 11 bases. The germline V gene has CDR1 SGHTA and CDR2 FQGNSA. V dropped 1 base and J dropped 8; count of bases not matched to a gene: 7. The CDR3 loop spans 16 amino acids. CDR3 in amino acids: CASSLERTGGFDEQFF. The CDR3 DNA is TGTGCCAGCAGCTTAGAGCGGACAGGGGGCTTCGATGAGCAGTTCTTC.

This clonotype was seen repeatedly, ten times or more. This rearrangement joins TRBV4-2 to TRBJ2-3; 12 positions agree with TRBD2. Germline CDR1 is LGHNA and CDR2 is YNFKEQ. CDR3 length: 17 amino acids. Germline trimming cut 2 bases from V and 2 bases from J; bases unmatched to any gene: 5. CDR3 sequence reads: CASSQTSGGPPTDTQYF. CDR3 DNA: TGTGCCAGCAGCCAAACTAGCGGGGGGCCCCCCACAGATACGCAGTATTTT.

The table lists this clonotype with many counts. The chain couples TRBV12-3 or TRBV12-4 to TRBJ1-1; D is uncertain. This CDR3 has 11 residues. Trimming took 3 bases from V and 5 from J, leaving 4 bases between them. DNA for the CDR3: TGTGCCAGCAGTTTTTCTACTGAAGCTTTCTTT. Translation: CASSFSTEAFF.

In this sample, this clonotype turned up a few times. V and J are TRBV25-1 and TRBJ1-1; maybe TRBD1 (6 bases). V lost 1 base and J lost 3, with 12 bases in between. Per germline, CDR1 MGHDK and CDR2 SYGVNS. The CDR3 length is 15 residues. In nucleotides, the CDR3 is TGTGCCAGCAGTGAATGGGGGGCTCGGGACACTGAAGCTTTCTTT. Encoded protein: CASSEWGARDTEAFF.